These T cell receptor beta chains were read from a single sample in a study of shared clonotypes between healthy human individuals. The method was immunoSEQ multiplex PCR; TCRdb's version includes in-frame clones alone and lacks a portion of them. Of millions of clones detected, 90% to 95% appear once; the ten largest clones hold about 0.13%. The material sequenced was naive CD4+ T cells sorted from blood. The receptors stem from a man between 18 and 29 years old in good health. Each CDR3 is given with its conserved first and last residue. The order of the fields is V gene, D gene, clone size, J gene, CDR3 protein, CDR3 DNA. The D gene is left open where the match is weak. Only part of the rows carry a size: once, few, many, or a class if the clone is expanded.

TRBV5-1	NA	once	TRBJ2-5	CASRADSETQYF	TGCGCCAGCAGGGCGGACTCAGAGACCCAGTACTTC
TRBV28	TRBD2	NA	TRBJ2-3	CASSFLAGGGDTQYF	TGTGCCAGCAGTTTTTTAGCGGGGGGCGGGGATACGCAGTATTTT
TRBV27	NA	NA	TRBJ2-7	CASSLLSGEYF	TGTGCCAGCAGTTTATTATCAGGGGAGTACTTC
TRBV6-5	NA	NA	TRBJ2-7	CAAQGAYEQYF	TGTGCGGCCCAGGGAGCCTACGAGCAGTACTTC
TRBV5-4	NA	NA	TRBJ1-1	CASSSNTEAFF	TGTGCCAGCAGCTCAAACACTGAAGCTTTCTTT
TRBV7-2	TRBD2	NA	TRBJ2-3	CASSLVLAGGQYF	TGTGCCAGCAGCTTAGTACTAGCGGGAGGTCAGTATTTT
TRBV10-3	NA	once	TRBJ1-1	CATQGTEAFF	TGTGCCACCCAGGGGACTGAAGCTTTCTTT
TRBV29-1	NA	NA	TRBJ2-2	CSPSPGTVNTGELFF	TGCAGCCCTTCGCCCGGAACAGTTAACACCGGGGAGCTGTTTTTT
TRBV19	TRBD2	NA	TRBJ2-1	CASSRPGLAGYEQFF	TGTGCCAGTAGTCGGCCGGGACTAGCGGGATATGAGCAGTTCTTC
TRBV4-1	NA	NA	TRBJ1-2	CASSQHGQRSGRYGYTF	TGCGCCAGCAGCCAACATGGACAACGGTCAGGGCGCTATGGCTACACCTTC
TRBV5-1	NA	NA	TRBJ2-2	CASSLGTPNTGELFF	TGCGCCAGCAGCCTCGGGACTCCGAACACCGGGGAGCTGTTTTTT
TRBV6-1	NA	NA	TRBJ1-5	CASREDYSNQPQHF	TGTGCCAGCAGAGAAGATTATAGCAATCAGCCCCAGCATTTT
TRBV2	TRBD1	NA	TRBJ2-2	CASKGQGFTGELFF	TGTGCCAGCAAGGGACAGGGATTCACCGGGGAGCTGTTTTTT
TRBV2	NA	NA	TRBJ2-7	CASSRVEYEQYF	TGTGCCAGCAGCAGGGTTGAGTACGAGCAGTACTTC
TRBV21-1	NA	once	TRBJ1-2	CASSKGTGPGYGYTF	TGTGCCAGCAGCAAGGGGACAGGGCCAGGCTATGGCTACACCTTC
TRBV4-1	NA	NA	TRBJ1-5	CASSNPSSQPQHF	TGCGCCAGCAGTAACCCTTCGAGTCAGCCCCAGCATTTT
TRBV28	NA	NA	TRBJ1-6	CASSSHNSPLHF	TGTGCCAGCAGTTCCCATAATTCACCCCTCCACTTT
TRBV28	TRBD1	NA	TRBJ1-1	CASSETGGTTEAFF	TGTGCCAGCAGTGAAACAGGGGGGACCACTGAAGCTTTCTTT
TRBV5-4	TRBD2	NA	TRBJ2-3	CASSGAGGARDTQYF	TGTGCCAGCAGCGGAGCGGGGGGGGCAAGAGATACGCAGTATTTT
TRBV28	TRBD1	NA	TRBJ1-5	CASSFSGTGEGKPQHF	TGTGCCAGCAGTTTTTCTGGGACAGGGGAAGGAAAGCCCCAGCATTTT
TRBV30	NA	NA	TRBJ2-5	CAWSTETQYF	TGTGCCTGGAGTACAGAGACCCAGTACTTC
TRBV4-1	NA	NA	TRBJ1-2	CASSQDGVRSNYGYTF	TGCGCCAGCAGCCAAGATGGTGTCCGATCCAACTATGGCTACACCTTC
TRBV12-1	NA	NA	TRBJ2-7	CASPQRGQGGVEQYF	TGTGCCAGCCCCCAGAGGGGACAGGGGGGGGTCGAGCAGTACTTC
TRBV6-6	TRBD1	NA	TRBJ2-7	CATDSGQGTSEQYF	TGTGCCACCGATTCGGGACAGGGGACAAGCGAGCAGTACTTC
TRBV28	NA	few	TRBJ2-5	CASSSQRTVQETQYF	TGTGCCAGCAGTTCCCAACGGACAGTCCAAGAGACCCAGTACTTC
TRBV2	TRBD1	few	TRBJ1-5	CASSAQGATNQPQHF	TGTGCCAGCAGTGCACAGGGGGCGACTAATCAGCCCCAGCATTTT
TRBV5-1	NA	NA	TRBJ2-7	CASSLDRYEQYF	TGCGCCAGCAGCTTGGATCGGTACGAGCAGTACTTC
TRBV11-1	NA	once	TRBJ2-4	CASSSSGTALAKNIQYF	TGTGCCAGCAGCTCCTCCGGGACCGCGTTAGCCAAAAACATTCAGTACTTC
TRBV6-1	NA	NA	TRBJ1-5	CASREQGRNQPQHF	TGTGCCAGCAGGGAACAGGGCCGGAATCAGCCCCAGCATTTT
TRBV6-5	NA	NA	TRBJ1-2	CASSPDSYGYTF	TGTGCCAGCAGCCCGGACAGCTATGGCTACACCTTC
TRBV11-2	TRBD1	once	TRBJ2-5	CASSPRTGVMVKTQYF	TGTGCCAGCAGCCCCCGGACAGGGGTTATGGTAAAGACCCAGTACTTC
TRBV2	NA	NA	TRBJ1-1	CASSGGYTEAFF	TGTGCCAGCAGTGGGGGCTACACTGAAGCTTTCTTT
TRBV20-1	NA	NA	TRBJ1-1	CSALRSEAFF	TGCAGTGCTTTAAGGAGTGAAGCTTTCTTT
TRBV9	NA	NA	TRBJ2-3	CASSSRGTSETDTQYF	TGTGCCAGCAGCTCCCGAGGGACCTCCGAGACAGATACGCAGTATTTT
TRBV6-5	TRBD1	NA	TRBJ1-2	CASSPDRGGYGYTF	TGTGCCAGCAGCCCAGACAGGGGTGGCTATGGCTACACCTTC
TRBV5-1	NA	NA	TRBJ2-1	CASSFTSQSYNEQFF	TGCGCCAGCAGCTTCACTAGTCAGTCCTACAATGAGCAGTTCTTC